These 15 T cell receptor beta chains were sequenced from one sample in a study of shared clonotypes between healthy human individuals. The method was immunoSEQ multiplex PCR; TCRdb's version includes in-frame clones alone and lacks a portion of them. The sample lists 2 million or so clones; approximately 95% were seen once. What was sequenced was naive CD4+ T cells sorted from blood. Documented subset: CD45RA+ positively selected. These receptor sequences come from a man younger than 35 in good health.

The V gene is TRBV7-9, the J gene TRBJ2-2; D is unclear. Germline V lookup: CDR1 SEHNR, CDR2 FQNEAQ (reference sequence). The CDR3 contains 15 residues. Between the trimmed V and J ends, which lost 6 bases and 1 base, there was a span of 12 bases. The CDR3 DNA reads TGTGCCAGCAGAGGGATGGAGAAGAACACCGGGGAGCTGTTTTTT. Protein product: CASRGMEKNTGELFF.

The CDR3 coding sequence is TGCAGCGTTCGAAACCCCGGGACTAGCGGGAGTACTACCGAGCAGTTCTTC. This codes for CSVRNPGTSGSTTEQFF. V gene TRBV29-1 combines with J gene TRBJ2-1; the match to TRBD2 covers 14 bases. The CDR3 has 17 amino acids. Germline assignment: CDR1 SQVTM and CDR2 ANQGSEA. The ends lost 5 bases at V and 10 bases at J; junction bases unmatched: 16.

This rearrangement joins TRBV4-1 to TRBJ1-2; no definite D call. Trimming pared 5 bases from V and 2 bases from J, leaving 15 bases between. Germline V CDR1 and CDR2: MGHRA, YSYEKL. The CDR3 totals 15 residues. The CDR3 DNA follows: TGCGCCAGCAGCTACGGCTCTACGGAGAACTATGGCTACACCTTC. Protein sequence: CASSYGSTENYGYTF.

V gene TRBV5-1 combines with J gene TRBJ2-7; D unclear. V was pared by 5 bases and J by 7 bases, with 10 bases between. The CDR3 is 11 residues long. CDR1 is SGHRS, CDR2 YFSETQ, per germline. CDR3 region: CASRATQEQYF. DNA for the CDR3: TGCGCCAGCAGGGCGACACAGGAGCAGTACTTC.

The chain employs TRBV30 and TRBJ2-7; 8 positions agree with TRBD1. CDR3 length equals 13 residues. Germline-derived CDR1 and CDR2 are GTSNPN and SVGIG (reference sequence). V was clipped by 3 bases and J by 2 bases; unmatched bases: 3. CDR3 amino acids: CAWSKTGAYEQYF. The CDR3 region has the DNA TGTGCCTGGAGCAAGACAGGGGCCTACGAGCAGTACTTC.

The J gene is TRBJ1-4, the V gene TRBV7-1, with TRBD1 as a possible D gene (6 bases). TRBV7-1 is an ORF for which the function is uncertain. The germline V and J ends were trimmed by 5 bases and 4 bases, with 14 bases remaining between them. This CDR3 contains 15 residues. The CDR3 sequence is CASSPDSGINEKLFF. The CDR3 DNA follows: TGTGCCAGCAGCCCGGACAGCGGGATTAATGAAAAACTGTTTTTT.

V and J are TRBV6-5 and TRBJ2-2; D not resolved. CDR1 and CDR2 (germline): MNHEY, SVGAGI. The CDR3 loop spans 15 amino acids. Trimming removed 0 bases from V and 4 bases from J, with 9 bases in between. The CDR3 here is CASSYSSPTTGELFF. The CDR3 DNA sequence: TGTGCCAGCAGTTACTCGTCTCCGACCACCGGGGAGCTGTTTTTT.

The chain is built from TRBV2 and TRBJ2-5; weak D call: TRBD1 (5 bases). The CDR3 is made up of 13 amino acids. CDR1 and CDR2 from the germline V gene are SNHLY and FYNNEI. Trimming stripped 10 bases from V and 4 bases from J, with 16 bases between. DNA of the CDR3: TGTGCCATCAGGGCGAGCCAGGTAGAGACCCAGTACTTC. Its protein product is CAIRASQVETQYF.

The V and J genes are TRBV25-1 and TRBJ1-5, with 12 bases fitting TRBD1. The CDR3 sequence is 14 residues long. Looked up from germline, CDR1 is MGHDK and CDR2 is SYGVNS. Trimming removed 6 bases from V and 5 bases from J; junction bases left unmatched: 2. In DNA form, the CDR3 reads TGTGCCAGCAGGGGACAGGGGGCATATCAGCCCCAGCATTTT. Protein sequence: CASRGQGAYQPQHF.

The chain couples TRBV2 to TRBJ1-2; D unclear. The CDR3 loop spans 14 amino acids. Germline V gene sequence: CDR1 SNHLY, CDR2 FYNNEI. V lost 1 base and J lost 7, with 13 bases in between. The CDR3 coding sequence is TGTGCCAGCAGTGAAGGGGTCCTATCGACTGGCTACACCTTC. It encodes CASSEGVLSTGYTF. Together with reference TRBV2 and TRBJ1-2, the CDR3 gives the full variable domain: EPEVTQTPSHQVTQMGQEVILRCVPISNHLYFYWYRQILGQKVEFLVSFYNNEISEKSEIFDDQFSVERPDGSNFTLKIRSTKLEDSAMYFCASSEGVLSTGYTFGSGTRLTVV.

The J gene is TRBJ2-2, the V gene TRBV10-3; perhaps TRBD2 as D (6 bases). This CDR3 has 13 residues. CDR1 is ENHRY, CDR2 SYGVKD, per germline. Trimming left V 8 bases short and J 5 bases short, with 12 bases between. In DNA form, the CDR3 reads TGTGCCATCCGCGGAGGGTCGACCGGGGAGCTGTTTTTT. Its protein product is CAIRGGSTGELFF.

The gene calls are TRBV7-8 and TRBJ2-3; 7 nucleotides agree with TRBD1. CDR1 is SGHVS and CDR2 is FQNEAQ in the germline V gene. V was clipped by 4 bases and J by 3 bases; unmatched bases: 4. There are 14 residues in the CDR3. This CDR3 reads CASSSGQLTDTQYF. The CDR3 region has the DNA TGTGCCAGCAGCTCGGGACAGCTTACAGATACGCAGTATTTT.

The CDR3 here is CASSEQDGDQPQHF. For the CDR3, the DNA is TGTGCCAGCAGTGAACAGGACGGTGATCAGCCCCAGCATTTT. The chain combines TRBV6-1 with TRBJ1-5, with unresolved D. CDR1 and CDR2 (germline): MNHNS, SASEGT. The length of the CDR3 is 14 residues. With 2 bases removed from V and 5 bases from J, the gap between germline ends came to 10 bases.

The chain carries TRBV30 and TRBJ1-2; D is unclear. V gave up 2 bases and J gave up 3 bases, with 13 bases separating them. Germline-derived CDR1 and CDR2 are GTSNPN and SVGIG (reference sequence). The CDR3 runs 14 residues. The CDR3 DNA reads TGTGCCTGGAGTCAGGCAGGTCTCCACTATGGCTACACCTTC. Translation gives CAWSQAGLHYGYTF.

The V call is TRBV6-4, the J call TRBJ1-1, with 9 bases matching TRBD1. The V gene's germline CDR1 is MRHNA and CDR2 SNTAGT. The CDR3 is 11 residues long. V lost 9 bases and J lost 7; bases outside the gene matches: 3. The CDR3 region is CARQGAGEAFF. The CDR3 coding sequence is TGTGCCAGACAGGGGGCCGGTGAAGCTTTCTTT.